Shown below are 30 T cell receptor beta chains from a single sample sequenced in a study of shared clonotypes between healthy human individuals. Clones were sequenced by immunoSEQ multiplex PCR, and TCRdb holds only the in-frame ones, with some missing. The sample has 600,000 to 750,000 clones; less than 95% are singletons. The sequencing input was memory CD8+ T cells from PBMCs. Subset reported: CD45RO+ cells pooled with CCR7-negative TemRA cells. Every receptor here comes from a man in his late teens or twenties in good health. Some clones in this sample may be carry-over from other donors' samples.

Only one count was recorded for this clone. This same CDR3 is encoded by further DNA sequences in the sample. The CDR3 protein is CASSLRSGAYEQYF. The CDR3, as DNA: TGTGCCAGCAGTTTACGATCCGGGGCCTACGAGCAGTACTTC. The rearrangement links TRBV27 to TRBJ2-7; tentative D call: TRBD2 (5 bases). The V gene's germline CDR1 is MNHEY and CDR2 SMNVEV (reference sequence). The CDR3 loop spans 14 amino acids. Trimming took 2 bases from V and 2 from J, leaving 10 bases between them.

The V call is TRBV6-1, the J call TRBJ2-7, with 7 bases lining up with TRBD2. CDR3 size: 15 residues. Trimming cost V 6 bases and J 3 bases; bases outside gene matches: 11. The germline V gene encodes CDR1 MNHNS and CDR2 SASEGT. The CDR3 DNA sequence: TGTGCCAGCAGGTCGGGAGCGGGGATTTACTACGAGCAGTACTTC. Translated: CASRSGAGIYYEQYF.

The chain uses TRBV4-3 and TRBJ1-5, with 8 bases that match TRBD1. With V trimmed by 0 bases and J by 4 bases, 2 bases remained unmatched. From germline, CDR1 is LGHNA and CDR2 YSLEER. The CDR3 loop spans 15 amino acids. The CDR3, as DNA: TGCGCCAGCAGCCAAGATTGGACAGGGAATCAGCCCCAGCATTTT. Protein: CASSQDWTGNQPQHF.

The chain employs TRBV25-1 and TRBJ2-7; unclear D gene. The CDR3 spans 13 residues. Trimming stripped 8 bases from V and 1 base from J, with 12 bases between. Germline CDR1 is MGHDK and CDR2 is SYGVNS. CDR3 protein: CASYKDGSYEQYF. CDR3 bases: TGTGCCAGCTACAAAGACGGGTCCTACGAGCAGTACTTC.

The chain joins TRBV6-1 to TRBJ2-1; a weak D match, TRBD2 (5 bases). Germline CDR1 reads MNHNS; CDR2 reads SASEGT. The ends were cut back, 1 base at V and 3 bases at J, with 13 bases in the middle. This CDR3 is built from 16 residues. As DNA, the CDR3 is TGTGCCAGCAGTGAAGAACCAGGAGGTAGCTACAATGAGCAGTTCTTC. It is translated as CASSEEPGGSYNEQFF.

DNA of the CDR3: TGTGCCAGCAATCACAGGGGAGGGTATGGCTACACCTTC. Translating it yields CASNHRGGYGYTF. This sequence joins TRBV6-1 and TRBJ1-2, with 7 bases matching TRBD1. The V gene end was trimmed by 7 bases and the J gene end by 5 bases; junction bases not matched to a gene: 7. CDR1 and CDR2 (germline): MNHNS, SASEGT. The CDR3 is 13 residues long.

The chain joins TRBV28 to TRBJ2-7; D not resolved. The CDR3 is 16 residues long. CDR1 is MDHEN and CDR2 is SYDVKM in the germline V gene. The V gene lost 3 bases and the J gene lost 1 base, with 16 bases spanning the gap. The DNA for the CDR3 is TGTGCCAGCAGTTTGATCCAGGCTATCCTATCCTACGAGCAGTACTTC. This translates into CASSLIQAILSYEQYF. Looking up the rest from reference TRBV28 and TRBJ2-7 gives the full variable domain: DVKVTQSSRYLVKRTGEKVFLECVQDMDHENMFWYRQDPGLGLRLIYFSYDVKMKEKGDIPEGYSVSREKKERFSLILESASTNQTSMYLCASSLIQAILSYEQYFGPGTRLTVT.

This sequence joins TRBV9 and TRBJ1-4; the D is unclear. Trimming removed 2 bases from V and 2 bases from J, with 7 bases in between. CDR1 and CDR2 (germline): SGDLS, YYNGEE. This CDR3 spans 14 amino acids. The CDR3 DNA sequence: TGTGCCAGCAGCGTTTTTAGCACTAATGAAAAACTGTTTTTT. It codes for CASSVFSTNEKLFF.

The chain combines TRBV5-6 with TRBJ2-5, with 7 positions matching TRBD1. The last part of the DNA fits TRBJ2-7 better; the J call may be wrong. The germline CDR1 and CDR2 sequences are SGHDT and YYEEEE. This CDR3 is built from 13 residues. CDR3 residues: CASSWDSAYEQYF. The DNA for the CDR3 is TGTGCCAGCAGCTGGGACAGCGCCTACGAGCAGTACTTC.

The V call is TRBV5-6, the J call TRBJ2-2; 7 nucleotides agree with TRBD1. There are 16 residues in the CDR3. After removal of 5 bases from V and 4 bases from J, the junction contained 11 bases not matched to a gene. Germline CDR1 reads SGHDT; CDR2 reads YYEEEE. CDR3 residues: CASSLGTVEFTGELFF. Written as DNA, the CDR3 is TGTGCCAGCAGTCTCGGGACAGTCGAATTCACCGGGGAGCTGTTTTTT.

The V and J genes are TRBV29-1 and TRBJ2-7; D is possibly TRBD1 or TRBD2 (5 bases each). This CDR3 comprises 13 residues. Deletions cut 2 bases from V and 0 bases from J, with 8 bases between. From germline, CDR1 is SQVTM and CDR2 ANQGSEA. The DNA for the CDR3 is TGCAGCGTTGAAACCGGGACCTCCTACGAGCAGTACTTC. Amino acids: CSVETGTSYEQYF.

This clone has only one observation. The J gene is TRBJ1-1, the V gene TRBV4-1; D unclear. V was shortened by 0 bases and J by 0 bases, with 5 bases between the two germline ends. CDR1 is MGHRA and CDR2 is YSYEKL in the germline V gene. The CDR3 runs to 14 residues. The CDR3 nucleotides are TGCGCCAGCAGCCAAGATAAAGTGAACACTGAAGCTTTCTTT. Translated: CASSQDKVNTEAFF.

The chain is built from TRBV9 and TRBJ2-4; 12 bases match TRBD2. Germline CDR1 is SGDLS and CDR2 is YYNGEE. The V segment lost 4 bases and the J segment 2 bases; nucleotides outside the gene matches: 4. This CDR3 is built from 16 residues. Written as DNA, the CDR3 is TGTGCCAGCAGCCCCGGACTAGCGGGGACCAAAAACATTCAGTACTTC. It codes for CASSPGLAGTKNIQYF.

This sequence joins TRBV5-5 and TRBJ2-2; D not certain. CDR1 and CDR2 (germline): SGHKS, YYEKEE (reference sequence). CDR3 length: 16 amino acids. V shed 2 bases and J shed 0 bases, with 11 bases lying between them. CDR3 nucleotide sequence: TGTGCCAGCAGCTTAAGCTTTGGGGCGAACACCGGGGAGCTGTTTTTT. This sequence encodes CASSLSFGANTGELFF.

The CDR3 sequence is CATSSSRDLNQPQHF. In nucleotides, the CDR3 is TGTGCCACCAGCAGCTCCCGGGACCTCAATCAGCCCCAGCATTTT. The rearrangement joins TRBV15 to TRBJ1-5; the D gene is possibly TRBD1 (5 bases). CDR1 and CDR2 from the germline V gene are LNHNV and YYDKDF (reference sequence). This CDR3 contains 15 residues. V shed 3 bases and J shed 3 bases, with 12 bases lying between them.

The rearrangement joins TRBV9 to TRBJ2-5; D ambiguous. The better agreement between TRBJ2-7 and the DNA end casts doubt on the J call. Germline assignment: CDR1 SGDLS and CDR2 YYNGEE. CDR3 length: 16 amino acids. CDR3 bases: TGTGCCAGCAGCGTAGCTTATGTCGCCCCTGCCTACGAGCAGTACTTC. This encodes CASSVAYVAPAYEQYF.

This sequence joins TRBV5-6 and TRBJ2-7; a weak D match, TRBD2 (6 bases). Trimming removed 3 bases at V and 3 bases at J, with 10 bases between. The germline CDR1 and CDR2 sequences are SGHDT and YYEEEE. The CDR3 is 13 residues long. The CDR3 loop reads CASSWAGGYEQYF. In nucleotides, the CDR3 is TGTGCCAGCAGCTGGGCCGGGGGCTACGAGCAGTACTTC. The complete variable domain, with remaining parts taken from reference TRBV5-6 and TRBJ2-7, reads DAGVTQSPTHLIKTRGQQVTLRCSPKSGHDTVSWYQQALGQGPQFIFQYYEEEERQRGNFPDRFSGHQFPNYSSELNVNALLLGDSALYLCASSWAGGYEQYFGPGTRLTVT.

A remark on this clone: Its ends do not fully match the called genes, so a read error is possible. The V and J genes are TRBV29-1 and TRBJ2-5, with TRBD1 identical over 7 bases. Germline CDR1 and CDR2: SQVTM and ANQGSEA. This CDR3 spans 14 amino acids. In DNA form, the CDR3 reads TGCAGCGTCGAAGGGACAGATTACCAAGAGACCCAGTACTTC. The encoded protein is CSVEGTDYQETQYF.

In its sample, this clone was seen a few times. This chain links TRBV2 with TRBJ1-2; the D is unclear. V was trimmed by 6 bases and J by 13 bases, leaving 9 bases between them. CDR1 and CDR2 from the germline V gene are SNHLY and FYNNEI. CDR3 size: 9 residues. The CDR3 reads CASRRSATF. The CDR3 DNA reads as TGTGCCAGCAGGAGGTCAGCCACCTTC.

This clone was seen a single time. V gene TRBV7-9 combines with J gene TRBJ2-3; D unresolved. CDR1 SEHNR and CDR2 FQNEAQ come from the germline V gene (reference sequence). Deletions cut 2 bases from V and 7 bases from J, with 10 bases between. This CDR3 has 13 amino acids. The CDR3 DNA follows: TGTGCCAGCAGCTTACCCAGCTCCCATACGCAGTATTTT. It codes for CASSLPSSHTQYF.

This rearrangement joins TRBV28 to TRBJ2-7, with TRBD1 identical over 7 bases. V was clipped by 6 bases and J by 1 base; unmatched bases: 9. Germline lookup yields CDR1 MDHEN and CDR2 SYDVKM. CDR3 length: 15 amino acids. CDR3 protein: CASRYRGLTSYEQYF. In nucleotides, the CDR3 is TGTGCCAGCAGGTACAGGGGTCTTACGTCCTACGAGCAGTACTTC.

In nucleotides, the CDR3 is TGCAGCGTACGGGACAGGGGGCCTAATGGATACGAGCAGTACTTC. This translates into CSVRDRGPNGYEQYF. The chain combines TRBV29-1 with TRBJ2-7; 12 positions agree with TRBD1. The CDR3 extends over 15 amino acids. The V segment lost 6 bases and the J segment 4 bases; nucleotides outside the gene matches: 10. CDR1 is SQVTM and CDR2 is ANQGSEA in the germline V gene.

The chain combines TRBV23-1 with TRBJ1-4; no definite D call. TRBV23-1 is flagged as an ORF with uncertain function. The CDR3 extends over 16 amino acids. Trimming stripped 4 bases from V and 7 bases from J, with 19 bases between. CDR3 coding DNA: TGCGCCAGCAGTCTGCGTGTTGGGGTGGCCGTTGAAAAACTGTTTTTT. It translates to CASSLRVGVAVEKLFF.

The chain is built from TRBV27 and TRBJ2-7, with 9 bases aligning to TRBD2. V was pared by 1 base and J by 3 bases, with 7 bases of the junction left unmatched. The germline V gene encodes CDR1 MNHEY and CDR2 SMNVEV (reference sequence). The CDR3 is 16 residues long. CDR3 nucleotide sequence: TGTGCCAGCAGTTTATTTTTTCTAGCGGGAATCTACGAGCAGTACTTC. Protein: CASSLFFLAGIYEQYF.

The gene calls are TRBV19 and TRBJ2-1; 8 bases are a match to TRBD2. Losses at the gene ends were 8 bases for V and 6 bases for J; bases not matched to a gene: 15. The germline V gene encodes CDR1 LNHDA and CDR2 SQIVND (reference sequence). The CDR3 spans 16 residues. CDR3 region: CASSPLQREFGNEQFF. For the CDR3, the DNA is TGTGCCAGTTCCCCACTTCAGCGGGAGTTCGGCAATGAGCAGTTCTTC.

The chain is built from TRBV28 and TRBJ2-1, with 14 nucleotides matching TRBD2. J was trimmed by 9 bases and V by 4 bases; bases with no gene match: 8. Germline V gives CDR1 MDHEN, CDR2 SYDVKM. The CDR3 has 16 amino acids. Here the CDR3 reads CASSSLGGLAGGEQFF. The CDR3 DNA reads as TGTGCCAGCAGTTCTCTCGGTGGACTAGCGGGAGGTGAGCAGTTCTTC. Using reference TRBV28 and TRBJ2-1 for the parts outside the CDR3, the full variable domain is DVKVTQSSRYLVKRTGEKVFLECVQDMDHENMFWYRQDPGLGLRLIYFSYDVKMKEKGDIPEGYSVSREKKERFSLILESASTNQTSMYLCASSSLGGLAGGEQFFGPGTRLTVL.

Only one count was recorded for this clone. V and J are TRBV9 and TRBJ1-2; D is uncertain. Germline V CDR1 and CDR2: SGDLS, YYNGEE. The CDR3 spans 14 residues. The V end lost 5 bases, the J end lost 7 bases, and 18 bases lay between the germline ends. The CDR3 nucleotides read TGTGCCAGCAGTCAATCGTCCCTACTGAGTGGCTACACCTTC. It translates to CASSQSSLLSGYTF. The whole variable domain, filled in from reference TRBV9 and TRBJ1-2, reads DSGVTQTPKHLITATGQRVTLRCSPRSGDLSVYWYQQSLDQGLQFLIQYYNGEERAKGNILERFSAQQFPDLHSELNLSSLELGDSALYFCASSQSSLLSGYTFGSGTRLTVV.

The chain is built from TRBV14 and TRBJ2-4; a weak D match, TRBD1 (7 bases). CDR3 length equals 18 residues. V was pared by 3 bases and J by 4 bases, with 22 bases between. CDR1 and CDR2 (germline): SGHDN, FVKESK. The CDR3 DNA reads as TGTGCCAGCAGCCAGGAAAAAGAGGGGGCGCGGGGAAAAAACATTCAGTACTTC. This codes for CASSQEKEGARGKNIQYF.

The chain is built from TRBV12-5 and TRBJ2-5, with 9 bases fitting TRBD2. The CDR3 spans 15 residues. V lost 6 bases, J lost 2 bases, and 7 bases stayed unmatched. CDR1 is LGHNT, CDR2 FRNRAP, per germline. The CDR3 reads CASGTLTSGQETQYF. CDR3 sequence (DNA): TGTGCTAGTGGGACCCTGACTAGCGGACAAGAGACCCAGTACTTC. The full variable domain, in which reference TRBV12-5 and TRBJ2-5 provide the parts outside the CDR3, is DARVTQTPRHKVTEMGQEVTMRCQPILGHNTVFWYRQTMMQGLELLAYFRNRAPLDDSGMPKDRFSAEMPDATLATLKIQPSEPRDSAVYFCASGTLTSGQETQYFGPGTRLLVL.

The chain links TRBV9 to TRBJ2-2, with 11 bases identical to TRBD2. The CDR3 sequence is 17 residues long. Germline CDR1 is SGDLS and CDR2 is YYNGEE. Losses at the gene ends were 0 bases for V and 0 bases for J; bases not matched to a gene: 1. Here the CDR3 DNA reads TGTGCCAGCAGCGTAGGACTAGCGGGGTCGAACACCGGGGAGCTGTTTTTT. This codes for CASSVGLAGSNTGELFF.